The 12 T cell receptor beta chains below all came from one sample that was sequenced in a study of radiation and T cells in renal cell carcinoma. Time point described: blood 2 weeks post-SBRT. Treatment: 15 Gy SBRT to primary tumor, nephrectomy 4 weeks later. Profiling relied on immunoSEQ multiplex PCR, and the TCRdb table lists in-frame clones only, not all of them. The repertoire holds about 130,000 clones, roughly four fifths seen once, with approximately 6.3% in the top ten. The sequencing here drew on blood, taken from a patient whose treatment included radiotherapy and nephrectomy. Source of these receptors: a man over 45 with renal cell carcinoma.

Concerning this clone: The final CDR3 position lacks the conserved phenylalanine or tryptophan, pointing to a likely read error. The J gene is TRBJ1-1, the V gene TRBV5-1; a weak D match, TRBD1 (5 bases). The ends were cut back, 0 bases at V and 11 bases at J, with 14 bases in the middle. The CDR3 is 13 amino acids. Per the germline V gene, CDR1 is SGHRS and CDR2 is YFSETQ. The chain's CDR3 is CASSLVGVSVAFL. The CDR3 DNA follows: TGCGCCAGCAGCTTGGTAGGGGTCTCTGTTGCTTTCCTT.

The chain uses TRBV7-3 and TRBJ2-1, with D hard to call. The CDR3 is 15 residues long. Per the germline V gene, CDR1 is SGHTA and CDR2 is FQGTGA. With 5 bases removed from V and 0 bases from J, the gap between germline ends came to 11 bases. This chain's CDR3 is CASSQDSSSYNEQFF. CDR3 nucleotide sequence: TGTGCCAGCAGCCAAGACTCTAGCTCCTACAATGAGCAGTTCTTC.

The genes are TRBV7-2 and TRBJ1-5; D uncertain. V lost 0 bases, J lost 0 bases, and 6 bases lay in between. The germline V gene encodes CDR1 SGHTA and CDR2 FQGNSA. CDR3 length equals 15 residues. CDR3 bases: TGTGCCAGCAGCTTAGCCAGGAATAGCAATCAGCCCCAGCATTTT. Encoded protein: CASSLARNSNQPQHF.

The chain employs TRBV5-1 and TRBJ1-2, with D possibly matching TRBD1 (5 bases). CDR1 and CDR2 (germline): SGHRS, YFSETQ. Trimming took off 2 bases at V and 3 bases at J, with 8 bases between the two ends. The CDR3 sequence is 13 residues long. CDR3 residues: CASSFGGDYGYTF. In DNA form, the CDR3 reads TGCGCCAGCAGCTTTGGGGGGGACTATGGCTACACCTTC.

The chain is built from TRBV6-5 and TRBJ2-5; maybe TRBD1 (7 bases). Trimming shortened V by 0 bases and J by 4 bases, and 12 bases separated the two germline ends. The CDR3 extends over 15 amino acids. CDR1 is MNHEY, CDR2 SVGAGI, per germline. The CDR3 region has the DNA TGTGCCAGCAGTTACTCCGGGCAGGGGGGAGAGACCCAGTACTTC. It is translated as CASSYSGQGGETQYF.

The chain joins TRBV2 to TRBJ2-7; 9 nucleotides line up with TRBD1. Germline lookup yields CDR1 SNHLY and CDR2 FYNNEI. The CDR3 spans 19 residues. Losses at the gene ends were 3 bases for V and 0 bases for J; bases not matched to a gene: 15. As DNA, the CDR3 is TGTGCCAGCAGTGATGGAGGGACAGGGAAGGGAGGGGGCTCCTACGAGCAGTACTTC. This encodes CASSDGGTGKGGGSYEQYF. The full variable domain, in which reference TRBV2 and TRBJ2-7 provide the parts outside the CDR3, is EPEVTQTPSHQVTQMGQEVILRCVPISNHLYFYWYRQILGQKVEFLVSFYNNEISEKSEIFDDQFSVERPDGSNFTLKIRSTKLEDSAMYFCASSDGGTGKGGGSYEQYFGPGTRLTVT.

The count of this clone is one. The sample has other DNA sequences that encode this CDR3 too. The J gene is TRBJ2-7, the V gene TRBV7-9; D gene unclear. The CDR3 runs 11 residues. Trimming took off 2 bases at V and 4 bases at J, with 3 bases between the two ends. Germline values: CDR1 SEHNR, CDR2 FQNEAQ (reference sequence). CDR3 nucleotides: TGTGCCAGCAGCTTATCGTACGAGCAGTACTTC. As protein: CASSLSYEQYF. Based on the CDR3 plus reference TRBV7-9 and TRBJ2-7, the full variable domain is DTGVSQNPRHKITKRGQNVTFRCDPISEHNRLYWYRQTLGQGPEFLTYFQNEAQLEKSRLLSDRFSAERPKGSFSTLEIQRTEQGDSAMYLCASSLSYEQYFGPGTRLTVT.

The V call is TRBV7-2, the J call TRBJ1-2; TRBD1 agrees at 7 bases. V was pared by 9 bases and J by 7 bases, with 20 bases of the junction left unmatched. The CDR3 is 16 residues long. The germline V gene encodes CDR1 SGHTA and CDR2 FQGNSA. The CDR3 nucleotides read TGTGCCAGAAGAAGAGACAGGGAGGGGGTTTATGTTGGCTACACCTTC. As protein: CARRRDREGVYVGYTF.

The sample holds one count of this clone. J is TRBJ1-2 and V is TRBV6-1, with D perhaps TRBD1 (5 bases). This CDR3 has 12 amino acids. Trimming cost V 7 bases and J 6 bases, with 12 bases left between them. Germline assignment: CDR1 MNHNS and CDR2 SASEGT. The CDR3 region has the DNA TGTGCCAGCATGTTGGGGGGGAATGGCTACACCTTC. It translates to CASMLGGNGYTF.

This clone has only one observation. This chain connects TRBV6-5 to TRBJ2-1; D unclear. The CDR3 has 15 residues. The V and J ends lost 3 bases and 3 bases respectively, with 12 bases between them. The germline CDR1 and CDR2 sequences are MNHEY and SVGAGI. The DNA of the CDR3 is TGTGCCAGCAGTTATATCGGCAGAGACTACAATGAGCAGTTCTTC. Translated, it gives CASSYIGRDYNEQFF.

The chain carries TRBV11-1 and TRBJ1-6, with 10 bases matching TRBD1. The CDR3 sequence is 15 residues long. Germline V gives CDR1 SGHAT, CDR2 FQDESV (reference sequence). V lost 5 bases to trimming and J lost 7 bases; unmatched junction nucleotides: 5. The CDR3 reads CASSRLGQGNSPLHF. The DNA of the CDR3 is TGTGCCAGCAGCCGATTGGGACAGGGGAATTCACCCCTCCACTTT.

The chain combines TRBV5-1 with TRBJ2-7, with unresolved D. Germline V gene lookup returns CDR1 SGHRS and CDR2 YFSETQ. This CDR3 region has 13 residues. V lost 0 bases, J lost 6 bases, and 10 bases lay in between. CDR3 sequence: CASSLEAPSEQYF. In DNA, the CDR3 is TGCGCCAGCAGCTTGGAAGCCCCTAGCGAGCAGTACTTC.